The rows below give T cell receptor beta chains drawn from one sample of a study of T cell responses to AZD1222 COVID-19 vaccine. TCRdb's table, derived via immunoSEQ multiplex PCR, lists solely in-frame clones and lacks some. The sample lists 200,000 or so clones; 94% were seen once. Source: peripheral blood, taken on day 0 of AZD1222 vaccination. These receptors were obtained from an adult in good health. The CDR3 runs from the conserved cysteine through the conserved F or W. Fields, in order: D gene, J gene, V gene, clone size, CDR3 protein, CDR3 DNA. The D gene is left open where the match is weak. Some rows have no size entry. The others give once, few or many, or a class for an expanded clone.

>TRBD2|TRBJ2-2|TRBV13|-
CASSLATGRESTGELFF
TGTGCCAGCAGCTTAGCCACGGGGCGGGAGTCCACCGGGGAGCTGTTTTTT
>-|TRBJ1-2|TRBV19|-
CASSLTGNYGYTF
TGTGCCAGTAGTCTTACAGGGAATTATGGCTACACCTTC
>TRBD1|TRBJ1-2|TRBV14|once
CASSQVTGSGYTF
TGTGCCAGCAGCCAAGTGACAGGGAGTGGCTACACCTTC
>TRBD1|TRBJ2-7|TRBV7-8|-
CASSPDRGSYEQYF
TGTGCCAGCAGCCCGGACAGGGGCTCCTACGAGCAGTACTTC
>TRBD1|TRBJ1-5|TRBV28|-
CASSTRDRGSNQPQHF
TGTGCCAGCAGTACTCGGGACAGGGGTTCGAATCAGCCCCAGCATTTT
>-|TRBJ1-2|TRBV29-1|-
CSVDPQGRGSYGYTF
TGCAGCGTTGATCCCCAGGGCCGGGGGAGCTATGGCTACACCTTC
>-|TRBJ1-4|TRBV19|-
CASKHVGKLFF
TGTGCCAGTAAGCACGTTGGAAAACTGTTTTTT
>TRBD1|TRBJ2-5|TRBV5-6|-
CASSPGQVETQYF
TGTGCCAGCAGCCCCGGACAGGTGGAGACCCAGTACTTC
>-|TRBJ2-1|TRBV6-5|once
CASSFDSSSYNEQFF
TGTGCCAGCAGTTTCGACTCGAGCTCCTACAATGAGCAGTTCTTC
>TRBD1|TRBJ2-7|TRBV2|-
CASHKGAAGSGEQYF
TGTGCCAGCCATAAGGGGGCAGCCGGTAGTGGCGAGCAGTACTTC
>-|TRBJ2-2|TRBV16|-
CASSQTPFQGSSTGELFF
TGTGCCAGCAGCCAAACCCCCTTCCAGGGCTCCAGCACCGGGGAGCTGTTTTTT
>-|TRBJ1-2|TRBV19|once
CASRLEEGYGYTF
TGTGCCAGTCGTTTGGAGGAGGGCTATGGCTACACCTTC
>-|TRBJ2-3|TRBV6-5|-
CASRPLRGTDTQYF
TGTGCCAGCAGGCCCCTAAGAGGCACAGATACGCAGTATTTT
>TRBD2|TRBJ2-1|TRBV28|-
CASSSLTVGTSGSKYNEQFF
TGTGCCAGCAGCTCTTTAACGGTTGGGACTAGCGGATCTAAGTACAATGAGCAGTTCTTC
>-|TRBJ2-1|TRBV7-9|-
CASRAYQRGRQFF
TGTGCCAGCAGGGCTTACCAAAGGGGTAGGCAGTTCTTC
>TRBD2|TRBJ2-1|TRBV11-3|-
CASSLEGLAGYNEQFF
TGTGCCAGCAGCTTAGAGGGTTTAGCGGGGTACAATGAGCAGTTCTTC
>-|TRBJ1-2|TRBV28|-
CASSFGGTNYGYTF
TGTGCCAGCAGTTTCGGGGGAACTAACTATGGCTACACCTTC
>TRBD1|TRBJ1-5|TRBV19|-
CASSGPQGGNQPQHF
TGTGCCAGTAGTGGCCCGCAGGGGGGCAATCAGCCCCAGCATTTT
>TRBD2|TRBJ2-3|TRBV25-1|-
CASSGLAGVRTDTQYF
TGTGCCAGCAGTGGGCTAGCGGGAGTAAGGACAGATACGCAGTATTTT
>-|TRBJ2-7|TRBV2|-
CASSGLSSYEQYF
TGTGCCAGCAGTGGGCTCAGCTCCTACGAGCAGTACTTC
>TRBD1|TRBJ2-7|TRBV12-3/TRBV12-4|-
CASSFVTGGEQYF
TGTGCCAGCAGTTTCGTGACAGGGGGCGAGCAGTACTTC
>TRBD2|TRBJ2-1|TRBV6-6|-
CASSPAGGPGGNEQFF
TGTGCCAGCAGTCCAGCGGGAGGGCCTGGAGGCAATGAGCAGTTCTTC
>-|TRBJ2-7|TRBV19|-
CASSFGGSSYEQYF
TGTGCCAGTAGTTTTGGAGGGAGCTCCTACGAGCAGTACTTC
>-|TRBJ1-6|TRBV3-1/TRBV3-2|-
CASSQSATANSPLHF
TGTGCCAGCAGCCAATCGGCGACAGCGAATTCACCCCTCCACTTT
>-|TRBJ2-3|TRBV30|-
CAWSAGGSTDTQYF
TGTGCCTGGAGTGCTGGGGGTAGCACAGATACGCAGTATTTT